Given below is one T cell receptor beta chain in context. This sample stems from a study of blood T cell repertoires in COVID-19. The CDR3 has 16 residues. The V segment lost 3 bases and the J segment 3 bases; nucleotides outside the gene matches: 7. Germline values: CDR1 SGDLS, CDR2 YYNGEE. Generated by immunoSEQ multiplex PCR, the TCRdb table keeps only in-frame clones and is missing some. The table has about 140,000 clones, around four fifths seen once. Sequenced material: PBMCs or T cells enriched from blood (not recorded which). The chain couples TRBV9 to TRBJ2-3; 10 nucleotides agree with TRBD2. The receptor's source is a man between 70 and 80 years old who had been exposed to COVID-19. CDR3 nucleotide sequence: TGTGCCAGCAGCGATCATAGCGGGGGGCGGACAGATACGCAGTATTTT. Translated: CASSDHSGGRTDTQYF. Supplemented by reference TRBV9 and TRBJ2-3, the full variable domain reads DSGVTQTPKHLITATGQRVTLRCSPRSGDLSVYWYQQSLDQGLQFLIQYYNGEERAKGNILERFSAQQFPDLHSELNLSSLELGDSALYFCASSDHSGGRTDTQYFGPGTRLTVL.